This record concerns one T cell receptor beta chain sequence. Its antigen has not been determined. A much larger clone is a single base away; this may be a read error. RNA was isolated from bulk unsorted tissue, and RNA quality was assessed with a NanoDrop ND-1000 and an Agilent 2100. Newly diagnosed lung cancer patients without prior chemotherapy who had been admitted for thoracic surgery in China between August and November 2014 were enrolled as donors. Anyone who had undergone radiotherapy or chemotherapy before, or who had another cancer at the same time, was left out of the study. Pieces of surgical tissue measuring about 1-2.1 cm3 were kept in RNAlater solution and held at -80 degrees C until needed. The sample comes from a study of tumor and adjacent non-tumor tissue in lung cancer (dated by TCRdb to the late 2010s). Broadly, across the study: The cohort included approximately 13 adenocarcinoma, 2 squamous cell carcinoma and 1 small cell lung cancer patients. The 15 or so patients were aged about 31 to 85 years, included 10 men and 5 women, and had TNM stage I to III disease. A total of some 130,000,000 productive TCRbeta reads were generated by sequencing, corresponding to an average of about 4 million reads per sample. TCRbeta CDR3 sequencing was performed on thirty paired specimens, with one tumor sample and one normal lung sample collected per patient. The study compared bulk TCRbeta repertoires from lung tumor tissue and matched distant non-tumor lung tissue of roughly 15 lung cancer patients.

CDR1 is given as SEHNR and CDR2 as FQNEAQ, both from the germline V gene (reference sequence). From the cysteine up to the phenylalanine, the CDR3 has a length of 12 residues. Only the CDR3 DNA stays, 36 bases, in frame from base 1. Library generation was performed with multiplex PCR. The run used an Illumina HiSeq 2500. TCRbeta libraries were constructed through three rounds of nested PCR with primers (Table S4) according to protocols modified from ARM-PCR. Before sequencing, PCR products of 200-500 bp were excised from the gel and purified with the QIAquick gel extraction kit. Under the source paper's analysis protocol: Reads were cleaned using Trimmomatic, were merged into complete CDR3 sequences using FLASH, and were assigned to V(D)J germline segments using MiTCR. Clonal diversity was computed as the inverse Simpson's index with VDJtools. Productive reads were defined as in-frame sequences without a premature stop codon. TCRdb itself trimmed the public reads at Q25 with fastp, ran MiXCR and retained productive beta chains. Rows merge per CDR3 protein into single entries with the most common DNA and genes. TCRdb, rather than the study authors, made the V and J calls. The sample records 75,000 to 80,000 distinct CDR3 sequences, 75% to 90% of which are singletons. 10% to 15% of the sample goes to the ten largest clones.

Overall results and qualifications from the work: Only roughly 16 patients were in the cohort, and the authors stated that larger samples and more detailed clinical data are needed. Peripheral blood was not sequenced, so blood TCRbeta repertoires were not examined in the lung cancer patients of the study. Significantly higher TCR diversity (inverse Simpson) was observed in tumor tissue than in normal lung tissue (roughly 390 vs 170, P = 0.0075, Mann-Whitney U test). Significantly higher TCR diversity was found in younger patients, and higher tumor TCR diversity was associated with shorter overall and disease-free survival. In normal lung, the top 100 clones accounted for a significantly larger cumulative share of the repertoire than in tumor tissue. Neither the sequencing platform nor unique molecular identifiers are named or mentioned anywhere in the methods.

The receptor chain draws on TRBV7-9 and TRBJ2-3; the D gene is not confidently resolved. This TCR was sampled from a woman between 50 and 59 years old with non-small cell lung cancer. Sequencing was performed on lung tumor tissue. The CDR3 reads as follows: CASSLVADTHYF. The DNA reads TGTGCCAGCAGCTTAGTCGCAGATACGCATTATTTT.